This T cell receptor (beta chain) derives from a study of cytomegalovirus exposure and HLA in healthy donors. Findings of the study overall: Data from an earlier analysis indicated that most TCR beta V segments were productive either about 87% or about 30% of the time. The authors considered a cluster of highly shared sequence variants likely to be a sequencing artifact.

The PCR employed 60 Vbeta primers together with 13 Jbeta primers. The repertoire was sequenced with immunoSEQ multiplex PCR; TCRdb's copy has only in-frame clones and lacks some. The table records under 130,000 clones, 79% of them present only once. Comments on this clone: Its antigen is currently unknown.

This sequence was found in a woman in her thirties or forties in good health and CMV-seronegative. Specimen: PBMCs.

The CDR3 sequence is CASSIDYDSQRHF. In DNA, the CDR3 is TGTGCCAGTAGTATAGATTACGATTCCCAGCGGCATTTT. The genes are TRBV19 and TRBJ1-5; D is unresolved. Germline CDR1 and CDR2: LNHDA and SQIVND (reference sequence). The CDR3 length is 13 residues. Trimming removed 0 bases from V and 15 bases from J, with 15 bases in between.